These 10 T cell receptor beta chains share one sample of origin, sequenced in a study of T cells in Graves' hyperthyroidism and ophthalmopathy (dated by TCRdb to about 2019). To prepare the library, multiplex PCR was applied. TCRdb shows the sequencer as Illumina HiSeq 2000. Amplification of TCR beta CDR3 regions was carried out from RNA transcripts. The TCR CDR3 was subjected to a first round of RT-PCR using the HTBI primer set and the Qiagen OneStep RT-PCR kit. TCRdb handled the public reads itself, with Q25 trimming in fastp and clone calling in MiXCR, and kept productive beta chains. Under each unique CDR3 protein, matching rows form one entry showing the most common genes and DNA. The sample records a few hundred thousand distinct CDR3 sequences, roughly 50% of which are singletons. The ten largest account for 8% to 8.5% of the sample. Material for sequencing was peripheral blood or thyroid tissue (not recorded which). The receptors were sampled from a woman under 30 with Graves' hyperthyroidism. Donor details come from another sample of the same person, matched by shared clones.

This clonotype was detected many times. V usage is TRBV2 and J usage is TRBJ2-6; D call uncertain. The CDR3 totals 15 residues. Germline CDR1 SNHLY, CDR2 FYNNEI. V shed 5 bases and J shed 0 bases, with 8 bases lying between them. The CDR3 sequence: CASSFTDSGANVLTF. The CDR3 DNA reads TGTGCCAGCAGTTTTACTGACTCTGGGGCCAACGTCCTGACTTTC.

The V and J genes are TRBV2 and TRBJ1-1; D not certain. Trimming cost V 4 bases and J 0 bases, with 9 bases left between them. The CDR3 contains 14 residues. Germline assignment: CDR1 SNHLY and CDR2 FYNNEI. DNA for the CDR3: TGTGCCAGCAGTGGAAAGCCCTTGAACACTGAAGCTTTCTTT. This codes for CASSGKPLNTEAFF. The entire variable domain, with the rest obtained from reference TRBV2 and TRBJ1-1, is as follows: EPEVTQTPSHQVTQMGQEVILRCVPISNHLYFYWYRQILGQKVEFLVSFYNNEISEKSEIFDDQFSVERPDGSNFTLKIRSTKLEDSAMYFCASSGKPLNTEAFFGQGTRLTVV.

With regard to this clonotype: Given a much more abundant clone one base away, this may be a read error. V usage is TRBV7-2 and J usage is TRBJ1-4; TRBD1 matches 10 bases. The CDR3 contains 18 residues. Germline V gene data show CDR1 as SGHTA and CDR2 as FQGNSA. The CDR3: CASSWDRGGTTGNEELFF. The CDR3 DNA reads TGTGCCAGCAGCTGGGACAGGGGAGGGACAACTGGTAATGAAGAACTGTTTTTT.

V and J are TRBV9 and TRBJ2-5; TRBD1 might be the D (7 bases). V gave up 2 bases and J gave up 3 bases, with 11 bases separating them. The V gene's germline CDR1 is SGDLS and CDR2 YYNGEE. The CDR3 extends over 14 amino acids. Written as DNA, the CDR3 is TGTGCCAGCAGCGTCAGGGGGACTGAAGAGACCCAGTACTTC. This encodes CASSVRGTEETQYF.

This clonotype was counted between two and nine times. The CDR3, as DNA: TGTGCCACCAGCAGAGGGCAGGGGGCGCCCACCGGGGAGCTGTTTTTT. Translating gives CATSRGQGAPTGELFF. This rearrangement joins TRBV15 to TRBJ2-2; 8 bases fit TRBD1. This CDR3 comprises 16 residues. CDR1 is LNHNV and CDR2 is YYDKDF in the germline V gene (reference sequence). J lost 4 bases, V lost 1 base, and 5 bases had no gene match.

Only a few counts were recorded for this clonotype. The chain uses TRBV7-9 and TRBJ1-1, with no clear D. Germline values: CDR1 SEHNR, CDR2 FQNEAQ (reference sequence). This CDR3 has 12 residues. V was pared by 1 base and J by 10 bases, with 10 bases between. The CDR3: CASSLEAHGAFF. The CDR3 bases are TGTGCCAGCAGCTTAGAGGCACACGGAGCTTTCTTT.

V gene TRBV7-6 combines with J gene TRBJ1-5, with D possibly being TRBD1 (6 bases). V was pared by 6 bases and J by 0 bases, with 15 bases between. This CDR3 contains 16 residues. From germline, CDR1 is SGHVS and CDR2 FNYEAQ. DNA for the CDR3: TGTGCCAGCAGTTACTCGGCAGGGGATAGCAATCAGCCCCAGCATTTT. This gives the protein CASSYSAGDSNQPQHF.

The rearrangement joins TRBV9 to TRBJ1-2; D gene unclear. V lost 6 bases and J 6 bases, leaving 15 bases between the germline ends. From germline, CDR1 is SGDLS and CDR2 YYNGEE. The CDR3 contains 13 residues. DNA for the CDR3: TGTGCCAGCACATCGGGAAGGAGGGATGGCTACACCTTC. As protein: CASTSGRRDGYTF.

The chain recombines TRBV7-2 with TRBJ2-5; 9 bases agree with TRBD2. The V and J ends lost 5 bases and 3 bases, in that order; junction bases with no gene match: 7. The germline V gene has CDR1 SGHTA and CDR2 FQGNSA. The CDR3 has 15 amino acids. CDR3 amino acids: CASSSAGLAEETQYF. CDR3 nucleotides: TGTGCCAGCAGCAGCGCGGGACTAGCAGAAGAGACCCAGTACTTC. The variable domain in full, completed from reference TRBV7-2 and TRBJ2-5, reads GAGVSQSPSNKVTEKGKDVELRCDPISGHTALYWYRQSLGQGLEFLIYFQGNSAPDKSGLPSDRFSAERTGGSVSTLTIQRTQQEDSAVYLCASSSAGLAEETQYFGPGTRLLVL.

The chain recombines TRBV12-3 or TRBV12-4 with TRBJ1-2; no clear D gene. The CDR3 runs to 11 residues. Trimming shortened V by 4 bases and J by 5 bases, and 5 bases separated the two germline ends. The CDR3 DNA follows: TGTGCCAGCAGTTACAGTTATGGCTACACCTTC. Translating it yields CASSYSYGYTF.